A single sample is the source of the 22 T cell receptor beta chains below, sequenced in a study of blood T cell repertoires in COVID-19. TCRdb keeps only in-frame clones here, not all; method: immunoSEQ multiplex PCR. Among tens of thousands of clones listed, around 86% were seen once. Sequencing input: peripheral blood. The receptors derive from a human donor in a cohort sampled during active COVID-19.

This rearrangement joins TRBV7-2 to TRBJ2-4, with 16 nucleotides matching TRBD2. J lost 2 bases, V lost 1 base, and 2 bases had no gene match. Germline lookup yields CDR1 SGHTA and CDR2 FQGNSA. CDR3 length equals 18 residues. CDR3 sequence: CASSLVGLAGGPKNIQYF. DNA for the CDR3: TGTGCCAGCAGCTTAGTGGGACTAGCGGGGGGGCCCAAAAACATTCAGTACTTC.

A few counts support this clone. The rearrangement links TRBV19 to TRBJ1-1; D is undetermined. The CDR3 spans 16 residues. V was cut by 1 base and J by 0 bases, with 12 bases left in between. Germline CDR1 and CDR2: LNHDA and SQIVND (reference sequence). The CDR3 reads CASSIVRGGMNTEAFF. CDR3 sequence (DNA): TGTGCCAGTAGTATAGTCCGGGGAGGGATGAACACTGAAGCTTTCTTT.

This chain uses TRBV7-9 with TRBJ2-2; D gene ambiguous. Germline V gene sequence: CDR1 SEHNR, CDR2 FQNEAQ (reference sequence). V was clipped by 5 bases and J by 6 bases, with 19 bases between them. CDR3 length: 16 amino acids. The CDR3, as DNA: TGTGCCAGCAGCCCCGCTGCCACCGCAGTCGCCGGGGAGCTGTTTTTT. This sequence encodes CASSPAATAVAGELFF. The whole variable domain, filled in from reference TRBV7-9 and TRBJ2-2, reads DTGVSQNPRHKITKRGQNVTFRCDPISEHNRLYWYRQTLGQGPEFLTYFQNEAQLEKSRLLSDRFSAERPKGSFSTLEIQRTEQGDSAMYLCASSPAATAVAGELFFGEGSRLTVL.

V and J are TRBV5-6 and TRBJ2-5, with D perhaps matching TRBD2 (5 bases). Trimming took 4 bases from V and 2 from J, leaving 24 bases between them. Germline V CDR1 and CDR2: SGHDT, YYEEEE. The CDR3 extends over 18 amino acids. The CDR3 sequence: CASSPLLARVPIQETQYF. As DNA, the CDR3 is TGTGCCAGCAGCCCCTTGCTAGCACGGGTCCCCATACAAGAGACCCAGTACTTC.

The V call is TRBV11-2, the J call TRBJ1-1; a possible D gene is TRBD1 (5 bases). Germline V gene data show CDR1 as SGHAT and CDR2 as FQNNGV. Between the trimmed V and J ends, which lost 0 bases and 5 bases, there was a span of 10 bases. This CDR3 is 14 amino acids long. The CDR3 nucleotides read TGTGCCAGCAGCTTAGAGGGCCGGGGGACTGAAGCTTTCTTT. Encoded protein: CASSLEGRGTEAFF.

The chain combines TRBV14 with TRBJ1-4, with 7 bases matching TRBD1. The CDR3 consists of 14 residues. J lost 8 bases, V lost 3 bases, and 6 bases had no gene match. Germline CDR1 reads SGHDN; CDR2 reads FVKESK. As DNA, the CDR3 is TGTGCCAGCAGCCAGACAGGGACTGAAGAAAAACTGTTTTTT. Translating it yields CASSQTGTEEKLFF.

The CDR3: CATSKSRQGNYGYTF. For the CDR3, the DNA is TGTGCCACCAGCAAGAGTCGACAGGGTAACTATGGCTACACCTTC. The V call is TRBV15, the J call TRBJ1-2; 7 bases align to TRBD1. J gave up 1 base and V 4 bases, and 6 bases lay outside the gene matches. The CDR3 runs 15 residues. CDR1 and CDR2 from the germline V gene are LNHNV and YYDKDF (reference sequence).

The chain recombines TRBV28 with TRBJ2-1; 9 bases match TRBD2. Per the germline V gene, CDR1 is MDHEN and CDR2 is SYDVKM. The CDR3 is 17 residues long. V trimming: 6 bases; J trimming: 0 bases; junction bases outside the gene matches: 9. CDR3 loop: CASRKQGGRVSYNEQFF. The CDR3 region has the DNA TGTGCCAGCAGGAAGCAGGGCGGGAGGGTCTCCTACAATGAGCAGTTCTTC.

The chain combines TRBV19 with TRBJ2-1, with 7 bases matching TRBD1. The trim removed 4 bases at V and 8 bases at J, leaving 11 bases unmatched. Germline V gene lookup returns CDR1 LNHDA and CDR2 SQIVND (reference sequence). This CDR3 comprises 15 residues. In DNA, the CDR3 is TGTGCCAGTAGTACCTCCGGGACAGAAATTGATGAGCAGTTCTTC. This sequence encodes CASSTSGTEIDEQFF.

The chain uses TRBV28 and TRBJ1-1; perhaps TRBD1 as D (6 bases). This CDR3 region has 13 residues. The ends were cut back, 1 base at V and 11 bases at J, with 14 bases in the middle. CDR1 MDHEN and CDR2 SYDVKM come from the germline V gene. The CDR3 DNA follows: TGTGCCAGCAGTTTATACGGAAGGGGGTATGCTTTCTTT. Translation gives CASSLYGRGYAFF.

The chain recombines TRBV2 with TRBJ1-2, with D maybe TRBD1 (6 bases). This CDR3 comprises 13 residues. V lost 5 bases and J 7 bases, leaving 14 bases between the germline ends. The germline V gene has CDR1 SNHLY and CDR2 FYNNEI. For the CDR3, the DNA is TGTGCCAGCAGTAACAGGGCACCCTCTGGCTACACCTTC. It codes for CASSNRAPSGYTF.

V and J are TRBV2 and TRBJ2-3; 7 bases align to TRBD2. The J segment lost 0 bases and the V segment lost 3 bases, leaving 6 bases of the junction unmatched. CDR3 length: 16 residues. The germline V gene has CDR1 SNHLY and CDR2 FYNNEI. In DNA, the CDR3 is TGTGCCAGCAGTGAGCGGGGGTTCTCTAGCACAGATACGCAGTATTTT. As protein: CASSERGFSSTDTQYF.

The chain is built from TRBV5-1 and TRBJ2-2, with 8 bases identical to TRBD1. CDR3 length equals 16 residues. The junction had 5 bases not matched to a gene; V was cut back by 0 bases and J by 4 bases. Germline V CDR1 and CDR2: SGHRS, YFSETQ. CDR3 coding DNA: TGCGCCAGCAGCTTGGCGACAGGGGCGCTCACCGGGGAGCTGTTTTTT. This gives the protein CASSLATGALTGELFF.

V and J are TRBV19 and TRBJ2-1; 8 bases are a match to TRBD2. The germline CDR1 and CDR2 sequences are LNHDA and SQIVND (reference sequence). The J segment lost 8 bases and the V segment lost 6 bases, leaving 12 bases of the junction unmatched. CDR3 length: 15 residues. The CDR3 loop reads CASSGLALSEDEQFF. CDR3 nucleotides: TGTGCCAGTAGCGGACTAGCCCTCAGTGAGGATGAGCAGTTCTTC.

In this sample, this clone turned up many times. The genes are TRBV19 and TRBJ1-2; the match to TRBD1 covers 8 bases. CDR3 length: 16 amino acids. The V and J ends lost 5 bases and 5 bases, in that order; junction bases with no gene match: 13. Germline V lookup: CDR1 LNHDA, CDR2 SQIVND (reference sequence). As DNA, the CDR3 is TGTGCCAGTAGTGGGGGACGGACAGGGCGCGCATATGGCTACACCTTC. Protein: CASSGGRTGRAYGYTF.

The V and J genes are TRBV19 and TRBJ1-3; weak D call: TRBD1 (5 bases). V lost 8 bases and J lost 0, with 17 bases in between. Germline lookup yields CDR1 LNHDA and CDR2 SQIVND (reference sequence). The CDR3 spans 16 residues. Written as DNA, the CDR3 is TGTGCCAGTTCTAAACCCGGACAAATCTCTGGAAACACCATATATTTT. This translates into CASSKPGQISGNTIYF.

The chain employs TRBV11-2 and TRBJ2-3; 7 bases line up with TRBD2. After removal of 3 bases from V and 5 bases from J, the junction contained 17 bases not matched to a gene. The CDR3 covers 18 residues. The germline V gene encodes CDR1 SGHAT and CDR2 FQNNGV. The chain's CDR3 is CASSFFSGVGRGGDTQYF. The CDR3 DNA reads TGTGCCAGCAGCTTTTTTTCGGGGGTTGGGAGGGGCGGAGATACGCAGTATTTT.

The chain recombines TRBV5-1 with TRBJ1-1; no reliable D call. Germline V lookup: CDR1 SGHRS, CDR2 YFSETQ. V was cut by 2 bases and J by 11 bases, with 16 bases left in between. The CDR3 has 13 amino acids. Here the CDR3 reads CASSFGGRESAFF. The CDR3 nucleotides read TGCGCCAGCAGCTTTGGAGGGAGGGAGTCCGCTTTCTTT.

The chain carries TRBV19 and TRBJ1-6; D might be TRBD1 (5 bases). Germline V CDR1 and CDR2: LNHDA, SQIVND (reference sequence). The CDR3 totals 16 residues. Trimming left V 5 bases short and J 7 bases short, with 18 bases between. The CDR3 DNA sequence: TGTGCCAGTAGTGCGAGCCCTCCAGGGCAGAATTCACCCCTCCACTTT. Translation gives CASSASPPGQNSPLHF.

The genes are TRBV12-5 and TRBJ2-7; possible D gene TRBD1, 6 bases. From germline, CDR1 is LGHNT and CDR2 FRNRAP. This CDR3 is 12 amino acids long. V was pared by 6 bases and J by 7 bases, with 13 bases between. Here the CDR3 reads CASGYTGSEQYF. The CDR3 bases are TGTGCTAGTGGATACACAGGGTCTGAGCAGTACTTC.

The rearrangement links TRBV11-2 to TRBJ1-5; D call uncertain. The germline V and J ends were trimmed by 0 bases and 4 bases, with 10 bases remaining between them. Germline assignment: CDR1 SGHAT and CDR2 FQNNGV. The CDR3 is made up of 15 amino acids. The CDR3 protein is CASSLEGSGNQPQHF. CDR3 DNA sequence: TGTGCCAGCAGCTTAGAGGGGTCGGGGAATCAGCCCCAGCATTTT.

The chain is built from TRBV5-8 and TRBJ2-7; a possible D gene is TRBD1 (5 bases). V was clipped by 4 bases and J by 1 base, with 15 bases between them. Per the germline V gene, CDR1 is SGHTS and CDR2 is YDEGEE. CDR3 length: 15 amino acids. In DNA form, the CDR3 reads TGTGCCAGCAGCGGGGCCCAGGCAGGGTCCTACGAGCAGTACGTC. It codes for CASSGAQAGSYEQYV.